This is a list of T cell receptor beta chains from one sample in a study of blood T cell repertoires in COVID-19. Profiled with immunoSEQ multiplex PCR; TCRdb holds only in-frame clones, not every one. Of about 160,000 clones listed, around 85% are singletons. The sequenced sample consisted of peripheral blood. The receptor source for this set is a human donor with acute or convalescent COVID-19. The donor label of this sample is uncertain. Each CDR3 is given with its conserved first and last residue. A D gene is named only where the DNA matches it firmly. A clone size is listed for some rows: how often the clone was seen (once, few, many), or a class if it is expanded.

>.|13|TRBJ2-1|TRBD1|TRBV12-5
TGTGCTAGTGGTTTGGTACGGACAGGGGGGGAGTTCTTC
CASGLVRTGGEFF
>.|13|TRBJ1-5|TRBD1|TRBV5-1
TGCGCCAGCAGCCCGGGACAGGGCCAGCCCCAGCATTTT
CASSPGQGQPQHF
>.|18|TRBJ1-1|TRBD1|TRBV11-2
TGTGCCAGCATTCTAGGGCGAGGGGGCTGGCATATGAACACTGAAGCTTTCTTT
CASILGRGGWHMNTEAFF
>.|13|TRBJ1-2|.|TRBV6-6
TGTGCCAGCAGTTACACAGGGATCTATGGCTACACCTTC
CASSYTGIYGYTF
>.|16|TRBJ1-1|TRBD1|TRBV7-6
TGTGCCAGCAGCTTAGCCACGACAGGGGTGAACACTGAAGCTTTCTTT
CASSLATTGVNTEAFF
>.|15|TRBJ1-5|.|TRBV6-2/TRBV6-3
TGTGCCAGCAGTTACTCGGACAGCTCGAATCAGCCCCAGCATTTT
CASSYSDSSNQPQHF
>.|17|TRBJ1-2|TRBD1|TRBV5-4
TGTGCCAGCAGCCCCGGACAGGGGGGGTCAGTTGTCTATGGCTACACCTTC
CASSPGQGGSVVYGYTF
>.|15|TRBJ1-2|TRBD1|TRBV28
TGTGCCAGCAGACAACCCGACAGGGTTGACTATGGCTACACCTTC
CASRQPDRVDYGYTF
>.|16|TRBJ1-5|.|TRBV4-2
TGTGCCAGCAGCGTACAGGGAACATCCAGCAATCAGCCCCAGCATTTT
CASSVQGTSSNQPQHF
>.|16|TRBJ2-3|TRBD2|TRBV19
TGTGCCAGTAGTATAGATTGGCGGGGGGGCGTGGATACGCAGTATTTT
CASSIDWRGGVDTQYF
>.|13|TRBJ2-7|.|TRBV7-8
TGTGCCAGCAGCCTTATAAGGCGGTACGAGCAGTACTTC
CASSLIRRYEQYF
>.|14|TRBJ1-2|.|TRBV10-1
TGCGCCACCCAGAGGAGTCGTCAAAACTATGGCTACACCTTC
CATQRSRQNYGYTF
>.|15|TRBJ1-4|.|TRBV5-1
TGCGCCAGCAGCTTGGTAGGGGGAGATAATGAAAAACTGTTTTTT
CASSLVGGDNEKLFF
>.|14|TRBJ2-1|TRBD1|TRBV9
TGTGCCAGCAGCCTAACAGGGGCCTACAATGAGCAGTTCTTC
CASSLTGAYNEQFF
>.|15|TRBJ2-2|TRBD1|TRBV29-1
TGCAGCGTCTCCTCCCGGACAGGGGACACCGGGGAGCTGTTTTTT
CSVSSRTGDTGELFF
>.|15|TRBJ1-5|TRBD1|TRBV5-8
TGTGCCAGCAGCTCGGGACAGTATAGCAATCAGCCCCAGCATTTT
CASSSGQYSNQPQHF
>.|16|TRBJ1-2|TRBD1|TRBV6-1
TGTGCCAGCAGTGAAAGGACAGGGAGCACTAACTATGGCTACACCTTC
CASSERTGSTNYGYTF
>.|14|TRBJ1-2|TRBD1|TRBV11-3
TGTGCCAGCAGCTCCCGGGACAGGCCTTATGGCTACACCTTC
CASSSRDRPYGYTF
>.|13|TRBJ1-5|TRBD1|TRBV7-8
TGTGCCAGCACCGGGACAGGGAATTTACCCCAGCATTTT
CASTGTGNLPQHF
>.|18|TRBJ2-7|TRBD1|TRBV7-9
TGTGCCAGCAGCCTCAGCGGCCTTGGGACAGGGGTCGACTACGAGCAGTACTTC
CASSLSGLGTGVDYEQYF
>.|13|TRBJ1-4|.|TRBV7-2
TGTGCCAGCAGGACCCGGGGGGGTGAAAAACTGTTTTTT
CASRTRGGEKLFF
>.|14|TRBJ2-2|TRBD1|TRBV2
TGTGCCAGCAGGGGGACAGGGGCAGTCGGGGAGCTGTTTTTT
CASRGTGAVGELFF
>once|15|TRBJ1-6|TRBD1|TRBV7-8
TGTGCCAGCAGCTCCGGACAGGCTTATAATTCACCCCTCCACTTT
CASSSGQAYNSPLHF
>.|14|TRBJ2-1|.|TRBV7-9
TGTGCCAGCAGAATGGCACAGGGTATAAATGAGCAGTTCTTC
CASRMAQGINEQFF
>.|15|TRBJ1-5|.|TRBV6-5
TGTGCCAGCAGCTTGACACAACAGTCTCATCAGCCCCAGCATTTT
CASSLTQQSHQPQHF
>.|16|TRBJ1-2|.|TRBV18
TGTGCCAGCTCACCTTCACGTGCACAGACTAACTATGGCTACACCTTC
CASSPSRAQTNYGYTF
>.|14|TRBJ1-5|.|TRBV2
TGTGCCAGCAGTGAAGCGCTTCAGAGGCAGCCCCAGCATTTT
CASSEALQRQPQHF
>once|13|TRBJ1-2|.|TRBV18
TGTGCCAGCTCACCGGGGGGGAACTATGGCTACACCTTC
CASSPGGNYGYTF
>.|14|TRBJ1-2|.|TRBV3-1/TRBV3-2
TGTGCCAGCAGCCAAGGCTCCGGTAACTATGGCTACACCTTC
CASSQGSGNYGYTF
>.|15|TRBJ2-5|TRBD2|TRBV29-1
TGCAGCGTTGGCGCTAGGGGAGGGAGCGCACGAGCCCAGTACTTC
CSVGARGGSARAQYF